The TCR beta chain described here comes from a study of T cells after yellow fever vaccination. General observations from the study: Though it reached lower strength, the secondary response hit its peak faster, day 5 versus 15. Most clones from primary vaccination were detected again post-booster (roughly 96% CD4, approximately 90% CD8). Repertoires obtained by FACS sorting could include abundant clonotypes that entered as contaminants from the bulk population.

Regarding this clonotype: What it binds is not known.

5'RACE template switching added a universal primer site and UMIs to TCR cDNA. MiXCR, run by TCRdb on the 5' RACE reads, gives a single entry per CDR3 protein. There are a few hundred thousand distinct CDR3 sequences in the sample; less than 20% occur only once, and around 15% lies in the top ten. This CDR3 is 14 amino acids long. Germline V gene sequence: CDR1 MNHEY, CDR2 SMNVEV (reference sequence). Trimming removed 1 base at V and 9 bases at J, with 10 bases between. The receptor's source is a man aged 18 to 29 who received the YFV17D yellow fever vaccine. Sequenced material: PBMCs, taken 4 to 6 days after the first yellow fever vaccination. This chain joins TRBV27 and TRBJ1-6; unclear D gene. The CDR3 protein is CASSLLGLVSPLHF. DNA for the CDR3: TGTGCCAGCAGTTTATTAGGGTTGGTTTCACCCCTCCACTTT.